The TCR beta chain under discussion was sequenced for a study of cytomegalovirus exposure and HLA in healthy donors. Study-wide background: The roughly 110 validation repertoires were reported in a later analysis to have been generated on the same platform as the roughly 720 first-cohort repertoires. Whole-study results and caveats: The study found most TCR sequences rare, yet found some public TCRs in many donors. Clusters of TCRs from the first cohort tended to co-occur in the 120 validation repertoires (as a later analysis found).

Sequencing was performed with immunoSEQ multiplex PCR; in TCRdb, only in-frame clones are kept and a portion is missing. The sample includes 200,000 to 250,000 clones, roughly 88% of them seen just once. The donors were members of the roughly 120-subject validation cohort (separate from the approximately 670-subject first cohort). V shed 2 bases and J shed 3 bases, with 6 bases lying between them. There are 12 residues in the CDR3. Looked up from germline, CDR1 is SGDLS and CDR2 is YYNGEE. Details on this clone: Its antigen is not identified.

Specimen: PBMCs. The chain couples TRBV9 to TRBJ2-7; D gene unclear. This clonotype was sampled from a woman aged 18-29 years in good health and CMV-seronegative. CDR3 in amino acids: CASSVTDYEQYF. The CDR3 coding sequence is TGTGCCAGCAGCGTGACTGACTACGAGCAGTACTTC.